This TCR beta chain was sequenced during a study of T cell repertoires in cytomegalovirus infection (dated by TCRdb to between 2017 and 2020). About the study as a whole: The HLA type of each donor mattered for the analysis, because public TCR beta signatures pointed to carriage of CMV infection along with the matching HLA type.

The paper's findings and limits, for the study overall: The ex vivo response was dominated by HLA-C-restricted CMV-specific TCR beta clonotypes, which also provided the single most frequent clonotype in two of eight donors. In both this cohort and an independent roughly 400-donor cohort, the cumulative frequency of public TCR beta family members distinguished carriers of CMV infection plus the relevant HLA type.

TCRdb lists the instrument as Illumina HiSeq 1500. The public reads were run again by TCRdb, first through fastp at Q25 and then through MiXCR, and only productive beta chains were kept. Rows are unified per CDR3 protein, each entry keeping the most common DNA and genes. The sample includes about 310,000 distinct CDR3 sequences, with 15% to 20% observed a single time. Together, the top ten hold approximately 12% of the sample. This clonotype was recorded a few times. Its antigen has not been determined. Per-base qualities were not stored, and no clone one base away is much larger. The CDR3 runs 20 residues from the cysteine to the phenylalanine. The DNA shown is the 60-base CDR3, in frame from base 1. Ends trimmed: V by 2 bases, J by 0 bases; bases unmatched to a gene: 12. The germline V gene yields LGHNA for CDR1 and YNFKEQ for CDR2.

Sequencing input: PBMCs. The chain couples TRBV4-2 to TRBJ2-6; 8 of the junction bases match TRBD2. This receptor was taken from a human donor in good health (CMV status not recorded). Some clones in this sample may be carry-over from other donors' samples. This receptor has the CDR3 CASSQPRAGGVISGANVLTF. The nucleotide sequence is TGTGCCAGCAGCCAACCCCGGGCGGGGGGAGTAATCTCTGGGGCCAACGTCCTGACTTTC.